What follows are 30 T cell receptor beta chains derived from one specimen sequenced in a study of blood T cell repertoires in COVID-19. Libraries were prepared by immunoSEQ multiplex PCR; TCRdb keeps only in-frame clonotypes and omits some of them. The sample shows a few hundred thousand clones, around nine tenths of them seen only once. What was sequenced was peripheral blood. The receptors stem from a man in his sixties with acute or convalescent COVID-19.

The V call is TRBV7-9, the J call TRBJ2-5, with TRBD1 identical over 7 bases. The CDR3 length is 15 residues. The germline CDR1 and CDR2 sequences are SEHNR and FQNEAQ (reference sequence). Trimming took 3 bases from V and 1 from J; bases not matched to a gene: 5. The CDR3 spells CASSLRQGLQETQYF. The CDR3 DNA reads TGTGCCAGCAGCTTGAGACAGGGCCTCCAAGAGACCCAGTACTTC.

The chain recombines TRBV5-1 with TRBJ1-1; 9 bases match TRBD1. V shed 0 bases, J shed 5 bases, and the junction held 2 bases outside the gene matches. Germline V gives CDR1 SGHRS, CDR2 YFSETQ. The CDR3 length is 14 residues. CDR3 region: CASSLGTGVTEAFF. DNA of the CDR3: TGCGCCAGCAGCTTGGGGACAGGGGTGACTGAAGCTTTCTTT. The full variable domain, in which reference TRBV5-1 and TRBJ1-1 provide the parts outside the CDR3, is KAGVTQTPRYLIKTRGQQVTLSCSPISGHRSVSWYQQTPGQGLQFLFEYFSETQRNKGNFPGRFSGRQFSNSRSEMNVSTLELGDSALYLCASSLGTGVTEAFFGQGTRLTVV.

For this clone: Different DNA sequences within this sample yield the same CDR3. This chain uses TRBV7-2 with TRBJ1-5; tentative D call: TRBD1 (6 bases). Trimming removed 5 bases at V and 4 bases at J, with 9 bases between. From germline, CDR1 is SGHTA and CDR2 FQGNSA. This CDR3 is 13 amino acids long. CDR3 coding DNA: TGTGCCAGCAGCGCCGGACAGAATCAGCCCCAGCATTTT. Translated: CASSAGQNQPQHF.

V usage is TRBV6-5 and J usage is TRBJ1-3; D not resolved. V was clipped by 6 bases and J by 0 bases, with 6 bases between them. Germline CDR1 reads MNHEY; CDR2 reads SVGAGI. The CDR3 loop spans 13 amino acids. The CDR3 loop reads CASSTYSGNTIYF. For the CDR3, the DNA is TGTGCCAGCAGCACTTACTCTGGAAACACCATATATTTT.

The chain carries TRBV5-1 and TRBJ2-5; TRBD1 aligns across 10 bases. Germline CDR1 is SGHRS and CDR2 is YFSETQ. CDR3 size: 16 residues. Germline trimming cut 4 bases from V and 2 bases from J; bases unmatched to any gene: 8. The CDR3 coding sequence is TGCGCCAGCAGCCAGGGACAGGGGCCGGTACAAGAGACCCAGTACTTC. It is translated as CASSQGQGPVQETQYF.

This chain connects TRBV30 to TRBJ2-7, with TRBD1 matching 7 bases. Germline CDR1 and CDR2: GTSNPN and SVGIG (reference sequence). The CDR3 loop spans 12 amino acids. The V gene end was trimmed by 4 bases and the J gene end by 5 bases; junction bases not matched to a gene: 5. The CDR3 spells CAWTGGWDEQYF. As DNA, the CDR3 is TGTGCCTGGACAGGGGGTTGGGACGAGCAGTACTTC.

This chain joins TRBV7-2 and TRBJ2-3; D remains ambiguous. CDR3 size: 15 residues. V gave up 4 bases and J gave up 0 bases, with 11 bases separating them. Germline assignment: CDR1 SGHTA and CDR2 FQGNSA. CDR3 loop: CASSYVTTSTDTQYF. In DNA form, the CDR3 reads TGTGCCAGCAGCTACGTAACCACTAGCACAGATACGCAGTATTTT.

V is TRBV5-1 and J is TRBJ2-5; a weak D match, TRBD1 (6 bases). With 4 bases removed from V and 2 bases from J, the gap between germline ends came to 12 bases. From germline, CDR1 is SGHRS and CDR2 YFSETQ. The CDR3 runs to 14 residues. The CDR3 DNA reads TGCGCCAGCAGCAGCCAGGGGCTACAAGAGACCCAGTACTTC. Translation gives CASSSQGLQETQYF.

This chain joins TRBV7-2 and TRBJ2-5; TRBD1 agrees at 9 bases. There are 16 residues in the CDR3. The J segment lost 5 bases and the V segment lost 5 bases, leaving 12 bases of the junction unmatched. The germline CDR1 and CDR2 sequences are SGHTA and FQGNSA. As DNA, the CDR3 is TGTGCCAGCAGCCAGGAACACAGGGGGCAATGGGAGACCCAGTACTTC. This gives the protein CASSQEHRGQWETQYF. The variable domain in full, completed from reference TRBV7-2 and TRBJ2-5, reads GAGVSQSPSNKVTEKGKDVELRCDPISGHTALYWYRQSLGQGLEFLIYFQGNSAPDKSGLPSDRFSAERTGGSVSTLTIQRTQQEDSAVYLCASSQEHRGQWETQYFGPGTRLLVL.

The genes are TRBV5-1 and TRBJ2-1; no definite D call. This CDR3 comprises 12 residues. V gave up 0 bases and J gave up 10 bases, with 8 bases separating them. Germline V gene sequence: CDR1 SGHRS, CDR2 YFSETQ. In DNA form, the CDR3 reads TGCGCCAGCAGCTTGGTTAGCCGGGAGCAGTTCTTC. Translating gives CASSLVSREQFF.

The chain links TRBV9 to TRBJ1-4, with D hard to call. Trimming cost V 0 bases and J 5 bases, with 11 bases left between them. Germline CDR1 and CDR2: SGDLS and YYNGEE. The CDR3 sequence is 15 residues long. The CDR3 spells CASSVVGGNNEKLFF. Written as DNA, the CDR3 is TGTGCCAGCAGCGTAGTTGGAGGAAACAATGAAAAACTGTTTTTT.

This clone was counted only a few times. The chain is built from TRBV6-5 and TRBJ1-3; D ambiguous. Trimming shortened V by 6 bases and J by 9 bases, and 15 bases separated the two germline ends. This CDR3 region has 13 residues. CDR1 is MNHEY and CDR2 is SVGAGI in the germline V gene. The DNA of the CDR3 is TGTGCCAGCAGGAAGGCATCGGGAGTCACCATATATTTT. Its translation is CASRKASGVTIYF.

The chain carries TRBV5-6 and TRBJ1-5, with D unclear. The CDR3 consists of 16 residues. The germline V gene has CDR1 SGHDT and CDR2 YYEEEE. V lost 2 bases to trimming and J lost 2 bases, with 14 bases between them. The CDR3 region is CASSFWTGNRNQPQHF. CDR3 in DNA: TGTGCCAGCAGCTTTTGGACGGGGAATCGCAATCAGCCCCAGCATTTT.

This chain connects TRBV2 to TRBJ1-2; D not resolved. V lost 2 bases and J 5 bases, leaving 15 bases between the germline ends. This CDR3 has 15 amino acids. Germline CDR1 is SNHLY and CDR2 is FYNNEI. CDR3 protein: CASSEKGEGSYGYTF. In DNA form, the CDR3 reads TGTGCCAGCAGTGAAAAGGGAGAAGGGTCTTATGGCTACACCTTC.

The chain is built from TRBV6-6 and TRBJ1-5; 7 bases agree with TRBD1. V was clipped by 5 bases and J by 3 bases; unmatched bases: 13. This CDR3 has 17 amino acids. Looked up from germline, CDR1 is MNHNY and CDR2 is SVGAGI (reference sequence). The CDR3, as DNA: TGTGCCAGCAGTCCACTCCCGGGACAGACTTTCAATCAGCCCCAGCATTTT. Translation gives CASSPLPGQTFNQPQHF.

The chain employs TRBV7-9 and TRBJ2-7; 8 bases fit TRBD1. V shed 5 bases, J shed 2 bases, and the junction held 8 bases outside the gene matches. Germline V CDR1 and CDR2: SEHNR, FQNEAQ (reference sequence). The CDR3 extends over 15 amino acids. CDR3 in amino acids: CASSAPGTGAYEQYF. The DNA of the CDR3 is TGTGCCAGCAGCGCCCCCGGGACAGGAGCCTACGAGCAGTACTTC. The full variable domain, rest sourced from reference TRBV7-9 and TRBJ2-7, is DTGVSQNPRHKITKRGQNVTFRCDPISEHNRLYWYRQTLGQGPEFLTYFQNEAQLEKSRLLSDRFSAERPKGSFSTLEIQRTEQGDSAMYLCASSAPGTGAYEQYFGPGTRLTVT.

The V and J genes are TRBV16 and TRBJ1-3; 9 nucleotides match TRBD1. CDR3 size: 16 residues. J was trimmed by 5 bases and V by 0 bases; bases with no gene match: 5. The V gene's germline CDR1 is KGHSY and CDR2 FQNENV. DNA of the CDR3: TGTGCCAGCAGCCAATCAACGGGGACAGGGAGAAACACCATATATTTT. It translates to CASSQSTGTGRNTIYF. Looking up the rest from reference TRBV16 and TRBJ1-3 gives the full variable domain: GEEVAQTPKHLVRGEGQKAKLYCAPIKGHSYVFWYQQVLKNEFKFLISFQNENVFDETGMPKERFSAKCLPNSPCSLEIQATKLEDSAVYFCASSQSTGTGRNTIYFGEGSWLTVV.

V is TRBV28 and J is TRBJ2-3; 11 nucleotides align to TRBD2. The CDR3 is 18 residues long. Germline V CDR1 and CDR2: MDHEN, SYDVKM. V gave up 3 bases and J gave up 0 bases; unmatched junction bases: 8. The DNA of the CDR3 is TGTGCCAGCAGTTTCGGGCTAGCGGGGGGAACTAGCACAGATACGCAGTATTTT. Its translation: CASSFGLAGGTSTDTQYF.

The chain has TRBV6-4 and TRBJ2-1; 7 bases are a match to TRBD2. The germline gives CDR1 MRHNA, CDR2 SNTAGT. The J segment lost 8 bases and the V segment lost 4 bases, leaving 14 bases of the junction unmatched. The CDR3 runs to 16 residues. CDR3 DNA sequence: TGTGCCAGCAGTGCCACCTCGGGACTAAAGGGCCATGAGCAGTTCTTC. This sequence encodes CASSATSGLKGHEQFF.

This sequence joins TRBV7-2 and TRBJ2-7; D not certain. This CDR3 spans 15 amino acids. Trimming cost V 5 bases and J 3 bases, with 17 bases left between them. The germline V gene has CDR1 SGHTA and CDR2 FQGNSA. The CDR3 sequence is CASSLRLAAVYEQYF. CDR3 nucleotide sequence: TGTGCCAGCAGCCTTCGTTTGGCGGCTGTCTACGAGCAGTACTTC.

In this sample, this clone turned up a few times. The chain links TRBV29-1 to TRBJ2-7; weak D call: TRBD1 (6 bases). The V end lost 5 bases, the J end lost 3 bases, and 11 bases lay between the germline ends. The V gene's germline CDR1 is SQVTM and CDR2 ANQGSEA. CDR3 length: 12 amino acids. The CDR3, as DNA: TGCAGCGTTAAACCAGGGGACTACGAGCAGTACTTC. This gives the protein CSVKPGDYEQYF.

The chain is built from TRBV28 and TRBJ1-4; no reliable D call. The CDR3 loop spans 13 amino acids. Deletions cut 7 bases from V and 6 bases from J, with 12 bases between. CDR1 and CDR2 (germline): MDHEN, SYDVKM. CDR3 sequence: CASTLTGDEKLFF. CDR3 nucleotides: TGTGCCAGCACCCTGACGGGAGATGAAAAACTGTTTTTT.

The CDR3 spells CASMQVFGQGVDYGYTF. CDR3 bases: TGTGCCAGCATGCAAGTGTTCGGACAGGGTGTGGACTATGGCTACACCTTC. The J gene is TRBJ1-2, the V gene TRBV21-1; TRBD1, the table's D call, was not compared with the DNA. TRBV21-1 represents a pseudogene. CDR3 length: 17 amino acids.

This sequence joins TRBV5-4 and TRBJ2-3; 8 positions agree with TRBD2. Looked up from germline, CDR1 is SGHNT and CDR2 is YYREEE (reference sequence). V lost 3 bases and J lost 6; bases outside the gene matches: 12. The CDR3 totals 16 residues. CDR3 nucleotide sequence: TGTGCCAGCAGCTACGAGCGGGGGCTGGCCACGGATACGCAGTATTTT. This translates into CASSYERGLATDTQYF.

Only one count was recorded for this clone. The chain recombines TRBV20-1 with TRBJ2-5; a possible D gene is TRBD1 (5 bases). Per germline, CDR1 DFQATT and CDR2 SNEGSKA (reference sequence). This CDR3 has 15 residues. Trimming pared 3 bases from V and 5 bases from J, leaving 19 bases between. For the CDR3, the DNA is TGCAGTGCTAGTAGGCCTACAGGAAAGGGGGAGACCCAGTACTTC. This translates into CSASRPTGKGETQYF.

This chain connects TRBV7-8 to TRBJ2-3, with a tentative D call TRBD2 (6 bases). Trimming pared 3 bases from V and 0 bases from J, leaving 16 bases between. Germline loops: CDR1 SGHVS, CDR2 FQNEAQ. The CDR3 is 17 amino acids. The CDR3 bases are TGTGCCAGCAGCTTCTCCTTGGGCGGGGCTAGCACAGATACGCAGTATTTT. Translating gives CASSFSLGGASTDTQYF.

This clone was found once. The chain recombines TRBV5-4 with TRBJ2-5; TRBD1 agrees at 10 bases. The CDR3 is 15 residues long. The germline CDR1 and CDR2 sequences are SGHNT and YYREEE (reference sequence). The trim removed 5 bases at V and 0 bases at J, leaving 4 bases unmatched. The CDR3 DNA reads as TGTGCCAGCAGACCGGGACAGGGGTACCAAGAGACCCAGTACTTC. It yields the protein CASRPGQGYQETQYF.

V and J are TRBV2 and TRBJ1-2; D gene uncertain. Trimming took off 3 bases at V and 6 bases at J, with 14 bases between the two ends. The CDR3 spans 14 residues. CDR1 and CDR2 from the germline V gene are SNHLY and FYNNEI. The CDR3 spells CASSDSLGSHGYTF. In DNA, the CDR3 is TGTGCCAGCAGTGATAGTTTGGGGAGCCATGGCTACACCTTC.

V and J are TRBV6-4 and TRBJ2-3; TRBD2 matches 11 bases. Trimming took 6 bases from V and 3 from J; bases not matched to a gene: 8. Germline-derived CDR1 and CDR2 are MRHNA and SNTAGT. CDR3 length: 16 residues. This CDR3 is CASSIGSGGATDTQYF. The CDR3 nucleotides read TGTGCCAGCAGCATCGGTAGCGGGGGGGCAACAGATACGCAGTATTTT.

V usage is TRBV11-2 and J usage is TRBJ2-3, with 8 bases that match TRBD1. With 0 bases clipped from V and 10 bases from J, the junction kept 9 bases outside the gene matches. Germline CDR1 reads SGHAT; CDR2 reads FQNNGV. CDR3 length: 15 amino acids. In DNA, the CDR3 is TGTGCCAGCAGCTTAGACAGGGGGCGCAGAGAAGCGCAGTATTTT. The encoded protein is CASSLDRGRREAQYF.